This entry is about one T cell receptor (beta chain). Looked up from germline, CDR1 is DFQATT and CDR2 is SNEGSKA (reference sequence). The germline V and J ends were trimmed by 3 bases and 0 bases, with 8 bases remaining between them. There are 13 residues in the CDR3. This entry belongs to a study of Graves' ophthalmopathy and Graves' hyperthyroidism. Transcripts of RNA were the source for amplifying TCR beta CDR3 regions. HTBI primers primed a first-round RT-PCR, and a second-round multiplex PCR followed. Using its own MiXCR run on the multiplex PCR reads, TCRdb lists one record per CDR3 protein. Here the sample spans 650,000 to 900,000 distinct CDR3 sequences, roughly 40% being singletons.

Sequencing was performed on peripheral blood. This TCR came from an adult man with Graves' ophthalmopathy. The J gene is TRBJ1-1, the V gene TRBV20-1, with D perhaps TRBD1 (5 bases). The CDR3 DNA sequence: TGCAGTGCTAGGCGGGACCTGAACACTGAAGCTTTCTTT. It encodes CSARRDLNTEAFF.